The source of this T cell receptor (beta chain) is a study of T cell changes during pregnancy in multiple sclerosis. Between the trimmed V and J ends, which lost 1 base and 3 bases, there was a span of 7 bases. Germline loops: CDR1 SGHNT, CDR2 YYREEE (reference sequence). This CDR3 is built from 13 residues. The assay was immunoSEQ multiplex PCR, and TCRdb's table has in-frame clones only and misses some. The sample comprises around 75,000 clones, roughly 90% of which are singletons, and 0.25% to 0.3% rests with the top ten. This rearrangement joins TRBV5-4 to TRBJ2-5; possibly TRBD2 for D (5 bases). The sequence was obtained from a female donor in good health, enrolled as a control in a pregnancy study. Sequencing used CD4+ T cells from peripheral blood mononuclear cells, obtained in the third trimester of pregnancy. The DNA for the CDR3 is TGTGCCAGCAGCTTGTACGGGAAAGAGACCCAGTACTTC. Translation gives CASSLYGKETQYF.